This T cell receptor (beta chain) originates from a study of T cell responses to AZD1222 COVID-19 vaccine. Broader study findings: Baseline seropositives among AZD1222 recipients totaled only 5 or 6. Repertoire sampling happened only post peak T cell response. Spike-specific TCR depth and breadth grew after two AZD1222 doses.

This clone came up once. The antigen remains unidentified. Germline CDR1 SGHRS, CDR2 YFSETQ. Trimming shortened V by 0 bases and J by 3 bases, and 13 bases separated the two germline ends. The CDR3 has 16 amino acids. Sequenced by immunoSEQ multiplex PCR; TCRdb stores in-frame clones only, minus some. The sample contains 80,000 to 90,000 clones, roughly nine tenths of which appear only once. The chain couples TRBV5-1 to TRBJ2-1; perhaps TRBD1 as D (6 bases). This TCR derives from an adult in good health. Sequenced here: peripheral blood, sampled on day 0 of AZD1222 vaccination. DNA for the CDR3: TGCGCCAGCAGCTTGGTGGGGGCAAATTACTACAATGAGCAGTTCTTC. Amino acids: CASSLVGANYYNEQFF.